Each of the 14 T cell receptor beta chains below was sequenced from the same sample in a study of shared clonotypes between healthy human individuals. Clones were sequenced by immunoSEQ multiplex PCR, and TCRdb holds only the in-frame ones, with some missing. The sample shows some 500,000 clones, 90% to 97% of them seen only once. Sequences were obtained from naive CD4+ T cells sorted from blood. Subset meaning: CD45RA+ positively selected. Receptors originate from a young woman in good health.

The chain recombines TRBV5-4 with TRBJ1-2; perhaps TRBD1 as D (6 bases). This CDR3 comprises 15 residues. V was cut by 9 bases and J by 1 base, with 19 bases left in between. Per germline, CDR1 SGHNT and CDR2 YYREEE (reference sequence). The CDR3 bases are TGTGCCATCCGCCGGGGGGGGGCAGATAACTATGGCTACACCTTC. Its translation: CAIRRGGADNYGYTF.

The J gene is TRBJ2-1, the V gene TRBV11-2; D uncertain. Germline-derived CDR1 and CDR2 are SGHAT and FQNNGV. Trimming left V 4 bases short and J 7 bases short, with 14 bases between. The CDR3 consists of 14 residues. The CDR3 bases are TGTGCCAGCAGCTCCCCGCGAATCAGGAATGAGCAGTTCTTC. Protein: CASSSPRIRNEQFF.

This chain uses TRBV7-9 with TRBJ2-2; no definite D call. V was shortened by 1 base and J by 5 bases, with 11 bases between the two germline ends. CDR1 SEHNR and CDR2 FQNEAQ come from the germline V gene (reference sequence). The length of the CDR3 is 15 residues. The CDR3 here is CASSLVGPGTGELFF. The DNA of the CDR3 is TGTGCCAGCAGCTTAGTCGGTCCAGGTACCGGGGAGCTGTTTTTT.

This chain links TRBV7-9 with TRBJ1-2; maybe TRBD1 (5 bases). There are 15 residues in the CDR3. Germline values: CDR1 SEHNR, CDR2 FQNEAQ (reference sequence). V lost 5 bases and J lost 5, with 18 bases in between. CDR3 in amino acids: CASSTSGKVGYGYTF. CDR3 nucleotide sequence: TGTGCCAGCAGCACTTCAGGGAAAGTAGGGTATGGCTACACCTTC. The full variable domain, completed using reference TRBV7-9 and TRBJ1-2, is DTGVSQNPRHKITKRGQNVTFRCDPISEHNRLYWYRQTLGQGPEFLTYFQNEAQLEKSRLLSDRFSAERPKGSFSTLEIQRTEQGDSAMYLCASSTSGKVGYGYTFGSGTRLTVV.

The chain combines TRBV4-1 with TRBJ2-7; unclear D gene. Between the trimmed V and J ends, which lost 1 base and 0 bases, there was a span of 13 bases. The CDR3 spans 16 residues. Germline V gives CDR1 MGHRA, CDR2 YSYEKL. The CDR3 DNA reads TGCGCCAGCAGCCAAGGCCCACCCACCCACTCCTACGAGCAGTACTTC. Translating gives CASSQGPPTHSYEQYF.

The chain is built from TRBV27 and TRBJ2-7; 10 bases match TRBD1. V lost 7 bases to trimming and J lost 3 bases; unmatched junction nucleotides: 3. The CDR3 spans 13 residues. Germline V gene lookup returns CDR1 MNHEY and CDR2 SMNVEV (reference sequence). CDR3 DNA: TGTGCCAGCACCCGGACAGGGGGCTACGAGCAGTACTTC. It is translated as CASTRTGGYEQYF.

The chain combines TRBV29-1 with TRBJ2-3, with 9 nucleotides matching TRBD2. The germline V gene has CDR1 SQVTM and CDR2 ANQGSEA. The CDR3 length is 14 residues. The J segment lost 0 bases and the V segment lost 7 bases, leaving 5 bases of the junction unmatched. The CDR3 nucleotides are TGCAGCGGGGGGACTAGCTATAGCACAGATACGCAGTATTTT. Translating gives CSGGTSYSTDTQYF.

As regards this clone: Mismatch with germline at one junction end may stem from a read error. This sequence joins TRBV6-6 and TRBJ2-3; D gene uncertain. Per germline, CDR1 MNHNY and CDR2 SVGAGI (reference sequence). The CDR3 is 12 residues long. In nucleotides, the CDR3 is TGTGCCAGCAGTTACACCGACGGGCCCATACATTTT. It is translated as CASSYTDGPIHF.

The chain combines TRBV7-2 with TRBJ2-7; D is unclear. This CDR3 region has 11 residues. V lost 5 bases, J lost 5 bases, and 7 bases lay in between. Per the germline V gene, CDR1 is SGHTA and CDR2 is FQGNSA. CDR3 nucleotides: TGTGCCAGCAGCCAACGGGACGAGCAGTACTTC. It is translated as CASSQRDEQYF.

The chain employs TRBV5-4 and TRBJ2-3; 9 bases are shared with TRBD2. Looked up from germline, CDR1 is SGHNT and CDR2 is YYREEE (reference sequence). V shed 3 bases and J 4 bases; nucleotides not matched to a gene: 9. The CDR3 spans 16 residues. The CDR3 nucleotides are TGTGCCAGCAGCTGGAATAGCGGGAGTGGCCCAGATACGCAGTATTTT. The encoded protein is CASSWNSGSGPDTQYF.

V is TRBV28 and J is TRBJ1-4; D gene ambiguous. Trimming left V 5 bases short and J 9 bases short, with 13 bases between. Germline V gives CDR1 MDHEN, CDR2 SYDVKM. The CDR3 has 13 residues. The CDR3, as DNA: TGTGCCAGCAGTCTCCACGGGGTACAAAAACTGTTTTTT. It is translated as CASSLHGVQKLFF.

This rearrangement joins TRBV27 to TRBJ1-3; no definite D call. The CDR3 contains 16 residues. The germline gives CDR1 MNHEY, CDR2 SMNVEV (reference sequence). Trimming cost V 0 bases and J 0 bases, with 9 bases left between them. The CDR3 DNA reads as TGTGCCAGCAGTTTATCCCCGGGGAGCTCTGGAAACACCATATATTTT. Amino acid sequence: CASSLSPGSSGNTIYF.

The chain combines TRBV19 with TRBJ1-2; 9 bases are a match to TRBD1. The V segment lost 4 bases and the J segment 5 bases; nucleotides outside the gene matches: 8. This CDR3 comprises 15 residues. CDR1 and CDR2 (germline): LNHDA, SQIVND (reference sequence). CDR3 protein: CASSTLQGAAYGYTF. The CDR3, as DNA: TGTGCCAGTAGTACCTTACAGGGGGCTGCGTATGGCTACACCTTC. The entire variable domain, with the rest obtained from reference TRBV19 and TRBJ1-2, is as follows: DGGITQSPKYLFRKEGQNVTLSCEQNLNHDAMYWYRQDPGQGLRLIYYSQIVNDFQKGDIAEGYSVSREKKESFPLTVTSAQKNPTAFYLCASSTLQGAAYGYTFGSGTRLTVV.

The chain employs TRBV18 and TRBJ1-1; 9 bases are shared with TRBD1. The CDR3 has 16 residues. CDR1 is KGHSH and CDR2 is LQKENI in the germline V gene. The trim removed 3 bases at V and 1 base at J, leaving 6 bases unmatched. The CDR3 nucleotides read TGTGCCAGCTCACCGATCCAACAGGGGGCGAACACTGAAGCTTTCTTT. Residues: CASSPIQQGANTEAFF.